This T cell receptor beta chain was sequenced in a study of technical replicates of blood from four donors. TCRdb's copy holds only in-frame clones and misses some; the assay was immunoSEQ multiplex PCR. The sample yields about 76,000 clones, 80% to 90% seen once. The CDR3 extends over 14 amino acids. CDR1 is SGHTA and CDR2 is FQGNSA in the germline V gene. Trimming cost V 7 bases and J 0 bases, with 13 bases left between them. This TCR derives from a human donor in good health. Some clones in this sample may be carry-over from other donors' samples. Sequences were obtained from PBMCs. V usage is TRBV7-2 and J usage is TRBJ2-7; D remains ambiguous. The CDR3 here is CASKELSSSYEQYF. CDR3 nucleotides: TGTGCCAGCAAAGAATTGTCTAGCTCCTACGAGCAGTACTTC. The entire variable domain, with the rest obtained from reference TRBV7-2 and TRBJ2-7, is as follows: GAGVSQSPSNKVTEKGKDVELRCDPISGHTALYWYRQSLGQGLEFLIYFQGNSAPDKSGLPSDRFSAERTGGSVSTLTIQRTQQEDSAVYLCASKELSSSYEQYFGPGTRLTVT.